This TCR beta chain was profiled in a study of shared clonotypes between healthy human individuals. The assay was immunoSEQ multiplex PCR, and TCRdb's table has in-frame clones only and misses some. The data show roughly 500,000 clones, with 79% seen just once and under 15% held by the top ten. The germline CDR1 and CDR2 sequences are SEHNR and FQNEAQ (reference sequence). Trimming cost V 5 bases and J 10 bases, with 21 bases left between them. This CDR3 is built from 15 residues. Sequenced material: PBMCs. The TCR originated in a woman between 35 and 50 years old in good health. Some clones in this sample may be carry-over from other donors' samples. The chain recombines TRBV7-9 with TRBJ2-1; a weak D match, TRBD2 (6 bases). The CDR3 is CASSPYRGRSGEQFF. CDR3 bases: TGTGCCAGCAGCCCCTACCGGGGTCGGAGCGGGGAGCAGTTCTTC.